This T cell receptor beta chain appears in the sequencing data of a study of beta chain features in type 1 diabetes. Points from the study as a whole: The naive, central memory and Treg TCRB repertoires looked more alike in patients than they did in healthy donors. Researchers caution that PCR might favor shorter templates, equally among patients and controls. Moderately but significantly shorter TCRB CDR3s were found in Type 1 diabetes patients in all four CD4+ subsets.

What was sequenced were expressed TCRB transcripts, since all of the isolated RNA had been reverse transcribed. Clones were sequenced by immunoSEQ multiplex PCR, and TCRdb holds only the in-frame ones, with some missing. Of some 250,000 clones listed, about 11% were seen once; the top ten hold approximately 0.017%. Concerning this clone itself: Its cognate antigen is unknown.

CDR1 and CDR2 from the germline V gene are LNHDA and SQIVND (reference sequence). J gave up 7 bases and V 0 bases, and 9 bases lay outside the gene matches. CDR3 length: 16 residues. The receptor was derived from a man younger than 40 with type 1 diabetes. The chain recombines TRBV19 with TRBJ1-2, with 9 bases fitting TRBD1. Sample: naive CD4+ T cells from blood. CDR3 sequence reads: CASSIDLGTGMSGYTF. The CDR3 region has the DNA TGTGCCAGTAGTATAGACCTTGGGACAGGGATGAGTGGCTACACCTTC.